The next 2 T cell receptor beta chains were all read from a single sample in a study of T-cell reconstitution after alpha-beta-depleted transplantation in children. Construction of the TCRbeta library involved unique molecular identifiers. Using its own MiXCR run on the PCR reads, TCRdb lists one record per CDR3 protein. The repertoire holds fewer than 500,000 distinct CDR3 sequences, with roughly two fifths as singletons. Sequencing used PBMCs, obtained before TCRalphabeta/CD19-depleted stem cell transplant. The origin of the receptors is a girl aged 2-10 years with aplastic anemia, due to receive a stem cell transplant.

The genes are TRBV7-6 and TRBJ2-1; 9 bases agree with TRBD2. Germline assignment: CDR1 SGHVS and CDR2 FNYEAQ. CDR3 length: 17 amino acids. Germline trimming cut 4 bases from V and 3 bases from J; bases unmatched to any gene: 10. The CDR3 DNA reads TGTGCCAGCAGCTCACGGCGGGAGGGCCTCCGCTACAATGAGCAGTTCTTC. It specifies CASSSRREGLRYNEQFF.

Points on this clonotype: At one boundary the junction diverges from the germline segment, which might be a read error. The chain links TRBV12-3 or TRBV12-4 to TRBJ2-1; D may be TRBD1 or TRBD2 (5 bases each). The CDR3 contains 12 residues. CDR3 region: CASSLGGQEQFF. Written as DNA, the CDR3 is TGTGCCAGCAGCTTAGGAGGACAAGAGCAGTTCTTC.